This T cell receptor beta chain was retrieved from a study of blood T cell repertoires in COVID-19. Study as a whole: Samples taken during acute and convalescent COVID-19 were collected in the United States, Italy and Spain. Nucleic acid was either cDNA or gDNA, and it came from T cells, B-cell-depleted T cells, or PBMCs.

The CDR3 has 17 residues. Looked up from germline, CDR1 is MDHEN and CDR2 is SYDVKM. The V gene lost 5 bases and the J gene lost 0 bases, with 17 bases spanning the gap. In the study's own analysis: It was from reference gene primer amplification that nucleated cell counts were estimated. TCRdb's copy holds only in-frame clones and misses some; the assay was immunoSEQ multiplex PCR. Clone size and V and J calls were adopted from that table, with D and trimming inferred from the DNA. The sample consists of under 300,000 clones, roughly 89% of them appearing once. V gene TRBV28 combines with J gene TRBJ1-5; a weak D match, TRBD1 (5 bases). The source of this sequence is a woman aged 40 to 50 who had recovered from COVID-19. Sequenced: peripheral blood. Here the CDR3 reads CASSEAGTDYSNQPQHF. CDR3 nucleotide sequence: TGTGCCAGCAGTGAAGCCGGGACGGACTATAGCAATCAGCCCCAGCATTTT.